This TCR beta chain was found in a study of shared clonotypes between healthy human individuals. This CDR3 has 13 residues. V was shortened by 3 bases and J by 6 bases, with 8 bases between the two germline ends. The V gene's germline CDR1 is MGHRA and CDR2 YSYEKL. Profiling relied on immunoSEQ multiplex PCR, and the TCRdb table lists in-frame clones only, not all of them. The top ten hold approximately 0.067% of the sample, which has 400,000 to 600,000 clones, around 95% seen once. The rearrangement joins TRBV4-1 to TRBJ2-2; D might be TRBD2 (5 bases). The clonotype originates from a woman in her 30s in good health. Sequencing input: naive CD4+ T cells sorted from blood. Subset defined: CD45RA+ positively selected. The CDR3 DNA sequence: TGCGCCAGCAGCCAGGCCGGGGCCGGGGAGCTGTTTTTT. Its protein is CASSQAGAGELFF.